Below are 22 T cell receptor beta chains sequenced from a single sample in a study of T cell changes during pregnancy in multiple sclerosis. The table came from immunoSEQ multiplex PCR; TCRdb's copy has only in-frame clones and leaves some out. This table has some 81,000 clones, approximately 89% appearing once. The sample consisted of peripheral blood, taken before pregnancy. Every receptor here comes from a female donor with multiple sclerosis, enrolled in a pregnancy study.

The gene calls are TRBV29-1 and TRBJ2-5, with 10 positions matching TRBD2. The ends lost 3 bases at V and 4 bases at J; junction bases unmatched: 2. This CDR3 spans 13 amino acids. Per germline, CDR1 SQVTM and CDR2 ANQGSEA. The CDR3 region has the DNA TGCAGCGTTGACAGACTAGCGGGAGAGACCCAGTACTTC. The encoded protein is CSVDRLAGETQYF.

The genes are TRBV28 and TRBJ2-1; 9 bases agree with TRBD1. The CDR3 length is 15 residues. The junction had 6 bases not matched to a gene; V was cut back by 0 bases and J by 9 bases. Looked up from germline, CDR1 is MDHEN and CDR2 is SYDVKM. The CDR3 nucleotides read TGTGCCAGCAGTTTATGGGAAACAGGGGGCAGTGAGCAGTTCTTC. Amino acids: CASSLWETGGSEQFF.

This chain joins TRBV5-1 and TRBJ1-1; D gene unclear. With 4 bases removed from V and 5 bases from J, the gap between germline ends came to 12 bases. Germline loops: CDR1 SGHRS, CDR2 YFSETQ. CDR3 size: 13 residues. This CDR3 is CASSGVPETEAFF. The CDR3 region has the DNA TGCGCCAGCAGCGGAGTCCCGGAAACTGAAGCTTTCTTT.

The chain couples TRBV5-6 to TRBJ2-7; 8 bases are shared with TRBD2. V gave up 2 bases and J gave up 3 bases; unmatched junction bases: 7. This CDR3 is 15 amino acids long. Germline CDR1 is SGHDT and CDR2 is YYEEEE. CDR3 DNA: TGTGCCAGCAGCTTCGGGACTAGGCCCCTCTACGAGCAGTACTTC. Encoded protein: CASSFGTRPLYEQYF.

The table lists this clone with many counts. The CDR3, as DNA: TGTGCCAGCAGTGAAGGCAGGGCCTACGAGCAGTACTTC. This sequence encodes CASSEGRAYEQYF. The chain recombines TRBV2 with TRBJ2-7; weak D call: TRBD1 (5 bases). Germline CDR1 SNHLY, CDR2 FYNNEI. This CDR3 contains 13 residues. V gave up 1 base and J gave up 2 bases, with 6 bases separating them.

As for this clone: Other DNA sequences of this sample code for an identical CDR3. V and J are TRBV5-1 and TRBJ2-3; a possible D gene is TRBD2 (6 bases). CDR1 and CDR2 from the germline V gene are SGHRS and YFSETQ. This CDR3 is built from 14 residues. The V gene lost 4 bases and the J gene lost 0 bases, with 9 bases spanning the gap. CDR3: CASSLSGSTDTQYF. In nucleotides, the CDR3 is TGCGCCAGCAGCCTTAGCGGAAGCACAGATACGCAGTATTTT.

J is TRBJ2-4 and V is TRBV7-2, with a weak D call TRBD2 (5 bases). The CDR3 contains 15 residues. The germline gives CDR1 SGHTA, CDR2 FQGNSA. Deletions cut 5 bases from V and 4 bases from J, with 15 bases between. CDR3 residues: CASSPRVSDKNIQYF. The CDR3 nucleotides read TGTGCCAGCAGCCCCCGGGTTAGCGATAAAAACATTCAGTACTTC. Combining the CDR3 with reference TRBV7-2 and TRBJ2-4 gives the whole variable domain GAGVSQSPSNKVTEKGKDVELRCDPISGHTALYWYRQSLGQGLEFLIYFQGNSAPDKSGLPSDRFSAERTGGSVSTLTIQRTQQEDSAVYLCASSPRVSDKNIQYFGAGTRLSVL.

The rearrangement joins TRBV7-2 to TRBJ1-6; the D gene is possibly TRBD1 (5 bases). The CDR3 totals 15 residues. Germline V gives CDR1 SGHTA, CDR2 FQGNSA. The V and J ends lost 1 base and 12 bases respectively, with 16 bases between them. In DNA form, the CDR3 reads TGTGCCAGCAGCTTAGAGTATGGTCAGGGATTACCCCTCCACTTT. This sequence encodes CASSLEYGQGLPLHF.

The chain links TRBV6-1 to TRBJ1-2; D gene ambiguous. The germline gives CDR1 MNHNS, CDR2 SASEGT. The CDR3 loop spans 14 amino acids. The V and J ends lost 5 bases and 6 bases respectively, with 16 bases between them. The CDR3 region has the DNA TGTGCCAGCAGTTTAACTTCCGGGGATGATGGCTACACCTTC. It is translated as CASSLTSGDDGYTF.

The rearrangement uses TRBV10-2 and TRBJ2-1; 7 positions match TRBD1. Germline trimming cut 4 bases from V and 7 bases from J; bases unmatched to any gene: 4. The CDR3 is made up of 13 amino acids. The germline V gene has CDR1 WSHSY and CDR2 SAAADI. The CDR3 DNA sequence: TGCGCCAGCAGTGTGTTGACAGGGAATGAGCAGTTCTTC. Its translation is CASSVLTGNEQFF.

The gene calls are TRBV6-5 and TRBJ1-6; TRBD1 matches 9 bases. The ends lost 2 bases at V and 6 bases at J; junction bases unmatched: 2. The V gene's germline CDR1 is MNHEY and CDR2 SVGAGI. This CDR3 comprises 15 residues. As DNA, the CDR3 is TGTGCCAGCAGTTACGGGACAGGGTTTAATTCACCCCTCCACTTT. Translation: CASSYGTGFNSPLHF.

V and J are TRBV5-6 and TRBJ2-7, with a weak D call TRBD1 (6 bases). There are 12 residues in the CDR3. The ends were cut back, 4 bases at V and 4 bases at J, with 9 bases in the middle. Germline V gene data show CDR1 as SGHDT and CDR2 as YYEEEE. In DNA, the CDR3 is TGTGCCAGCAGCCACGACAGGTACGAGCAGTACTTC. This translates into CASSHDRYEQYF.

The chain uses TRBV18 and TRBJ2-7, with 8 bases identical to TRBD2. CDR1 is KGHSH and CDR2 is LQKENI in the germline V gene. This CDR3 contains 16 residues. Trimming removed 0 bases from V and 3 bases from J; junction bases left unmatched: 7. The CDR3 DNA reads TGTGCCAGCTCACCACCTGGCAGCGGGGGTATCTACGAGCAGTACTTC. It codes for CASSPPGSGGIYEQYF. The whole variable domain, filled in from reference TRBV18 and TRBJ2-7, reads NAGVMQNPRHLVRRRGQEARLRCSPMKGHSHVYWYRQLPEEGLKFMVYLQKENIIDESGMPKERFSAEFPKEGPSILRIQQVVRGDSAAYFCASSPPGSGGIYEQYFGPGTRLTVT.

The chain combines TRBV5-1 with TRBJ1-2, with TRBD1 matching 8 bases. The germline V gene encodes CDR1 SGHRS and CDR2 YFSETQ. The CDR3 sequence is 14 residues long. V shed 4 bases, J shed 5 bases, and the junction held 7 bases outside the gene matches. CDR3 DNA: TGCGCCAGCAGCCTAGGGACAGGCGGTTATGGCTACACCTTC. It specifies CASSLGTGGYGYTF.

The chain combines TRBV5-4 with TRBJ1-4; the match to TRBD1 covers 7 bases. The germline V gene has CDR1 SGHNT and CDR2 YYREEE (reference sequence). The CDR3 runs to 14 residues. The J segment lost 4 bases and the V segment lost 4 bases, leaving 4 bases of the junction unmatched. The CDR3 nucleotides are TGTGCCAGCAGCCGGGACAGACTTAATGAAAAACTGTTTTTT. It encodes CASSRDRLNEKLFF.

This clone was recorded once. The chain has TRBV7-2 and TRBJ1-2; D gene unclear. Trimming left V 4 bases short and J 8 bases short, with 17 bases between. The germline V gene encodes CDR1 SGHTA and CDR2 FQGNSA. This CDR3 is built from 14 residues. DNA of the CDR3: TGTGCCAGCAGCTCTTACGGGTCATGGGAGGGCTACACCTTC. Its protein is CASSSYGSWEGYTF.

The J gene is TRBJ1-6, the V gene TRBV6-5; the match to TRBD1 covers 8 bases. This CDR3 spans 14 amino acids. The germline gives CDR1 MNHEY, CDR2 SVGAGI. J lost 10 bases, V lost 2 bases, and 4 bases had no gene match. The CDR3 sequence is CASSYVTGESPLHF. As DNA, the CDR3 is TGTGCCAGCAGTTACGTGACAGGGGAATCACCCCTCCACTTT.

For the CDR3, the DNA is TGCAGCGTTGAAAGCGGCACAGATACGCAGTATTTT. This encodes CSVESGTDTQYF. The genes are TRBV29-1 and TRBJ2-3; D remains unclear. Trimming removed 2 bases from V and 1 base from J, with 4 bases in between. This CDR3 contains 12 residues. Per germline, CDR1 SQVTM and CDR2 ANQGSEA.

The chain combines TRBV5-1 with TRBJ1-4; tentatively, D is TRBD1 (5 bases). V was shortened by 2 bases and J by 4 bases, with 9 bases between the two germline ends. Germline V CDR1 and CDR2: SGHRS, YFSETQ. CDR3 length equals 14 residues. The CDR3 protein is CASSFGGVNEKLFF. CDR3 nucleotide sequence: TGCGCCAGCAGCTTCGGGGGGGTTAATGAAAAACTGTTTTTT.

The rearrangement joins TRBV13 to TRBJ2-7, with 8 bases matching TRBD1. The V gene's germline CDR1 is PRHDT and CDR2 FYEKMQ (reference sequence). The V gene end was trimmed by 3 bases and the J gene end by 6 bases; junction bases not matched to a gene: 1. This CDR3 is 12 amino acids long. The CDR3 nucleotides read TGTGCCAGCAGCTTGGACAGGGTCGAGCAGTACTTC. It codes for CASSLDRVEQYF.

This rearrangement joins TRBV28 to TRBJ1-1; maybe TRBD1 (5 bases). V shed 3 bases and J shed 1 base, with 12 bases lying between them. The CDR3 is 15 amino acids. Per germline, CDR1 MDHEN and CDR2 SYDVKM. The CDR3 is CASSFHGAQNTEAFF. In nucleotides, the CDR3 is TGTGCCAGCAGTTTTCATGGGGCGCAGAACACTGAAGCTTTCTTT.

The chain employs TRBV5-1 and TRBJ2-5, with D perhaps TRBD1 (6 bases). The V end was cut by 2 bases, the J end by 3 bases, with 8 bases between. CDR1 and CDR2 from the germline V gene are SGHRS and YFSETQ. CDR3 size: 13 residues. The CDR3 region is CASSLGGEETQYF. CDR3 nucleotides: TGCGCCAGCAGCTTAGGGGGAGAAGAGACCCAGTACTTC.